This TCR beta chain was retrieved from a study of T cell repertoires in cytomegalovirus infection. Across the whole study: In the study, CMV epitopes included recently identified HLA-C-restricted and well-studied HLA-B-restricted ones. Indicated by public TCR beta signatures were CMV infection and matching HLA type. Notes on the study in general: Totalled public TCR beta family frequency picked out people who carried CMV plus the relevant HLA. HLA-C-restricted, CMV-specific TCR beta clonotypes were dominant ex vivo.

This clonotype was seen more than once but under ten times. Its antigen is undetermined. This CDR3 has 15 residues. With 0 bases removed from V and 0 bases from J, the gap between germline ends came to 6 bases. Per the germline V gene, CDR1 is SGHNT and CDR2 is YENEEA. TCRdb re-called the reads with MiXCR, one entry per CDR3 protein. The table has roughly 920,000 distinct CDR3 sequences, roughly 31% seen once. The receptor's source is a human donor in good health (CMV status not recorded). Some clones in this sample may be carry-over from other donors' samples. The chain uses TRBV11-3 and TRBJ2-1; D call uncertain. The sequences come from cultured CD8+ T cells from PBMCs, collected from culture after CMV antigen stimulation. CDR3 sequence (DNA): TGTGCCAGCAGCTTAGAGGTAGGCTCCTACAATGAGCAGTTCTTC. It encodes CASSLEVGSYNEQFF.